This T cell receptor (beta chain) was identified in a study of OX40 agonist ivuxolimab in advanced cancers. Per the germline V gene, CDR1 is SGHTA and CDR2 is FQGNSA. CDR3 size: 11 residues. V was pared by 4 bases and J by 11 bases, with 9 bases between. Libraries were prepared by immunoSEQ multiplex PCR; TCRdb keeps only in-frame clonotypes and omits some of them. The sample has about 28,000 clones; approximately 85% are singletons. The source material was CD4+ or CD8+ T cells sorted from blood, sampled in a trial of the OX40 agonist ivuxolimab. This receptor was taken from an adult with an advanced solid tumor such as melanoma, head and neck, liver or kidney cancer. This chain uses TRBV7-2 with TRBJ2-1, with D perhaps TRBD1 or TRBD2 (5 bases each). The CDR3 reads CASSSGAKQFF. The CDR3 coding sequence is TGTGCCAGCAGCTCCGGGGCGAAGCAGTTCTTC.